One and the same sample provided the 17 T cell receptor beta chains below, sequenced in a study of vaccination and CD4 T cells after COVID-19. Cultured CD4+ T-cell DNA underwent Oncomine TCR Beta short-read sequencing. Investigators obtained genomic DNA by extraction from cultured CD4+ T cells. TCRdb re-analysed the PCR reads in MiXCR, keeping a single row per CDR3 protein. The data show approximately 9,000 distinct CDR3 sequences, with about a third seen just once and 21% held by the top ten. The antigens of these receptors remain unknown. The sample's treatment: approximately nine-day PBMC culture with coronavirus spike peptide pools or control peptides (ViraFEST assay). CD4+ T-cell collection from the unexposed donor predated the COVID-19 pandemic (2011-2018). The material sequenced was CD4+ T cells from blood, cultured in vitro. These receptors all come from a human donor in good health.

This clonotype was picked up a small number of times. As DNA, the CDR3 is TGCGCCAGCAGCTTGGGAGGAATGGACGAGCAGTACTTC. This gives the protein CASSLGGMDEQYF. This chain joins TRBV5-1 and TRBJ2-7, with no clear D. This CDR3 contains 13 residues. Germline-derived CDR1 and CDR2 are SGHRS and YFSETQ. Trimming took off 0 bases at V and 5 bases at J, with 9 bases between the two ends.

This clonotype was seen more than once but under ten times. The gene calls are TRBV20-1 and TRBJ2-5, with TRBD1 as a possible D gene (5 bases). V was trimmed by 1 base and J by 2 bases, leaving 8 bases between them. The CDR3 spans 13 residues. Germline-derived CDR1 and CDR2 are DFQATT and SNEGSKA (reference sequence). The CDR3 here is CSARGGFQETQYF. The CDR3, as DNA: TGCAGTGCTAGAGGGGGCTTTCAAGAGACCCAGTACTTC.

CDR3 DNA: TGTGCCAGCAGCCCAAAGGCGGGACAGGCGGGGGAGCTGTTTTTT. Protein sequence: CASSPKAGQAGELFF. The V call is TRBV7-3, the J call TRBJ2-2, with 8 bases fitting TRBD1. J was trimmed by 8 bases and V by 5 bases; bases with no gene match: 10. CDR3 size: 15 residues. Germline CDR1 reads SGHTA; CDR2 reads FQGTGA.

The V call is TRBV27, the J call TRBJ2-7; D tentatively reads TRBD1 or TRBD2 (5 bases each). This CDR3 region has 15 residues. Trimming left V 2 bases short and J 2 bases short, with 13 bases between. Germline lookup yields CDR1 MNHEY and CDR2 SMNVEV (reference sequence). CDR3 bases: TGTGCCAGCAGTTTAGTCCCGACGGGACCCTACGAGCAGTACTTC. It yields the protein CASSLVPTGPYEQYF.

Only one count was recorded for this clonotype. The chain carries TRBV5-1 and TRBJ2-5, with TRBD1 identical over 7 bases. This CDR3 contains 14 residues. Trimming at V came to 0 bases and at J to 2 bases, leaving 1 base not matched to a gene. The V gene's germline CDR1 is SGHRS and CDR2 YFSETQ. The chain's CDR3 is CASSLGQGQETQYF. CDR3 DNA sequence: TGCGCCAGCAGCTTGGGACAGGGTCAAGAGACCCAGTACTTC.

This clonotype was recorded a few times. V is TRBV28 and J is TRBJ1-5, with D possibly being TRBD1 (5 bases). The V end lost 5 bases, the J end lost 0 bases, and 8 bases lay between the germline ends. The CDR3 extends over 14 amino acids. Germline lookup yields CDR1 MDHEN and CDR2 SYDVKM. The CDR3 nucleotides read TGTGCCAGCAGTGGGGGAATTAGCAATCAGCCCCAGCATTTT. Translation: CASSGGISNQPQHF. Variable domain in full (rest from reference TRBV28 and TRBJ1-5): DVKVTQSSRYLVKRTGEKVFLECVQDMDHENMFWYRQDPGLGLRLIYFSYDVKMKEKGDIPEGYSVSREKKERFSLILESASTNQTSMYLCASSGGISNQPQHFGDGTRLSIL.

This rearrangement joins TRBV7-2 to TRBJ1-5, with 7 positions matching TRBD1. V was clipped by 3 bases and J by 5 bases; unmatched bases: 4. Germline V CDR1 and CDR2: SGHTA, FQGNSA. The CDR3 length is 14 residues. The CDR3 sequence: CASSFRQGDQPQHF. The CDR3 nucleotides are TGTGCCAGCAGCTTTCGACAGGGCGATCAGCCCCAGCATTTT.

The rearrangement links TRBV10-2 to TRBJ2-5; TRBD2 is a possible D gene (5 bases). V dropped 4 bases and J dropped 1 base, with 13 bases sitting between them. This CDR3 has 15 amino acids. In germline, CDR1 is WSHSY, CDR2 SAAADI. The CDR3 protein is CASSVYGSGQETQYF. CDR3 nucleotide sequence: TGCGCCAGCAGTGTATATGGGAGCGGCCAAGAGACCCAGTACTTC.

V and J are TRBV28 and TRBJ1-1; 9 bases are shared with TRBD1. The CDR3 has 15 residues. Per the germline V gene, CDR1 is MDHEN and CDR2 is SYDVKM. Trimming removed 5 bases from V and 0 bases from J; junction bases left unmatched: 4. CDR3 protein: CASSRTGDMNTEAFF. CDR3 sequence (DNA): TGTGCCAGCAGTCGGACAGGGGACATGAACACTGAAGCTTTCTTT. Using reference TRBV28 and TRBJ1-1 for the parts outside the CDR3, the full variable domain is DVKVTQSSRYLVKRTGEKVFLECVQDMDHENMFWYRQDPGLGLRLIYFSYDVKMKEKGDIPEGYSVSREKKERFSLILESASTNQTSMYLCASSRTGDMNTEAFFGQGTRLTVV.

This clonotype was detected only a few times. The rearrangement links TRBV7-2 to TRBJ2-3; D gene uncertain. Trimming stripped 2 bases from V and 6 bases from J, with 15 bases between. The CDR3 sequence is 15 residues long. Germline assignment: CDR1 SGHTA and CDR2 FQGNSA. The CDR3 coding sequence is TGTGCCAGCAGCTTATCGTGGGAAGGGTGGGATACGCAGTATTTT. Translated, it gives CASSLSWEGWDTQYF.

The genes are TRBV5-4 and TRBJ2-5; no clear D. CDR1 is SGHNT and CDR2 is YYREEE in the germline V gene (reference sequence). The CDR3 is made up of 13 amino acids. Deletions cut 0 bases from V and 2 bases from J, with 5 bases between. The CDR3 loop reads CASSLDVQETQYF. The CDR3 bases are TGTGCCAGCAGCTTGGACGTTCAAGAGACCCAGTACTTC.

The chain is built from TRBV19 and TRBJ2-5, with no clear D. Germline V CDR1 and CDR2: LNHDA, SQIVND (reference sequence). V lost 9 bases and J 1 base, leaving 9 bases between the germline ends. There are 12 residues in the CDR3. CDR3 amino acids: CASSRLQETQYF. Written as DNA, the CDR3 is TGTGCCAGCTCAAGACTCCAAGAGACCCAGTACTTC. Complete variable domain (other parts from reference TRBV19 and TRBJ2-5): DGGITQSPKYLFRKEGQNVTLSCEQNLNHDAMYWYRQDPGQGLRLIYYSQIVNDFQKGDIAEGYSVSREKKESFPLTVTSAQKNPTAFYLCASSRLQETQYFGPGTRLLVL.

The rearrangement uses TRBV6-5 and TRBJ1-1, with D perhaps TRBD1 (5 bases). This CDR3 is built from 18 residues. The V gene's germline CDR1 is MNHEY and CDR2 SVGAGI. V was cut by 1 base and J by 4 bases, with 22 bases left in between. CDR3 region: CASSYFPPNVGRSTEAFF. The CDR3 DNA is TGTGCCAGCAGTTACTTCCCTCCGAATGTGGGGCGGAGCACTGAAGCTTTCTTT.

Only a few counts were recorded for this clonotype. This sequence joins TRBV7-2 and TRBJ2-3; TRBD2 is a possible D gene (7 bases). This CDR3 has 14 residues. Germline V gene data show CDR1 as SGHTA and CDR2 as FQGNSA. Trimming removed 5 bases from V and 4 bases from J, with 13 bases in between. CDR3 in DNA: TGTGCCAGCAGCCTGAGGGGGAGGGCAGATACGCAGTATTTT. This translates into CASSLRGRADTQYF.

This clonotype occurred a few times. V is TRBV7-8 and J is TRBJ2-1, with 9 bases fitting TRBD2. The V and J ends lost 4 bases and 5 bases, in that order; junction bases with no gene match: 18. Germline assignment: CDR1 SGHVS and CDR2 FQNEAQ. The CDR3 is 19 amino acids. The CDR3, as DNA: TGTGCCAGCAGCTCCGGTGCGGTTTTGGCGGGAGGGCTGAACAATGAGCAGTTCTTC. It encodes CASSSGAVLAGGLNNEQFF. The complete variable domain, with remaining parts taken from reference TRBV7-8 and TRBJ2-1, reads GAGVSQSPRYKVAKRGQDVALRCDPISGHVSLFWYQQALGQGPEFLTYFQNEAQLDKSGLPSDRFFAERPEGSVSTLKIQRTQQEDSAVYLCASSSGAVLAGGLNNEQFFGPGTRLTVL.

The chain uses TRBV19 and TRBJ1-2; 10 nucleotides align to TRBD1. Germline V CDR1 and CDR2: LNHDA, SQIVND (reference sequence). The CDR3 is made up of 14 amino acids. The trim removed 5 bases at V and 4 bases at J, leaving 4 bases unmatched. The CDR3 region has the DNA TGTGCCAGTAGTCTCCGGGACAGGGGCTATGGCTACACCTTC. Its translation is CASSLRDRGYGYTF.

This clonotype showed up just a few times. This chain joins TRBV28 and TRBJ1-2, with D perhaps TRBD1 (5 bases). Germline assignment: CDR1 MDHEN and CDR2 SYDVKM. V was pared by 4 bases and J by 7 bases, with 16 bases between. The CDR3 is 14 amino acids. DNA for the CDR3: TGTGCCAGCAGTTCCGTTCCGGGGGAAAGTGGCTACACCTTC. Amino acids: CASSSVPGESGYTF.